The clone carrying this T cell receptor (beta chain) was seen ten or more times. In TCRdb, the 5' RACE reads were re-called with MiXCR into one record per CDR3 protein. The sample holds around 70,000 distinct CDR3 sequences, 5.2% seen once. This sample is part of a study of neurological immune-mediated disorders. Germline assignment: CDR1 SGDLS and CDR2 YYNGEE. The CDR3 contains 15 residues. J lost 5 bases, V lost 0 bases, and 5 bases had no gene match. Sample: PBMCs. The sequence came from a woman in her 30s with multiple sclerosis. The rearrangement links TRBV9 to TRBJ2-3; 8 bases are shared with TRBD2. CDR3 sequence: CASSVAGGLGDTQYF. The DNA of the CDR3 is TGTGCCAGCAGCGTAGCGGGGGGGCTGGGAGATACGCAGTATTTT.